This T cell receptor (beta chain) was captured in a study of blood T cell repertoires in COVID-19. Across the study: In each case, the material was cDNA or gDNA derived from T cells, B-cell-depleted T cells, or PBMCs.

Some clones are missing from TCRdb's copy, which holds only in-frame ones; the method was immunoSEQ multiplex PCR. The sample shows over 200,000 clones, 85% to 90% of them seen only once. In germline, CDR1 is SGHNT, CDR2 YYREEE (reference sequence). Trimming removed 4 bases from V and 8 bases from J; junction bases left unmatched: 8. The CDR3 contains 14 residues. Source material: peripheral blood. The receptor was isolated from a man aged 25 to 40 with COVID-19, enrolled during active disease. The chain joins TRBV5-4 to TRBJ1-2, with 10 positions matching TRBD1. CDR3 sequence: CASSRSMTGGGYTF. CDR3 nucleotides: TGTGCCAGCAGCCGTTCCATGACAGGGGGCGGCTACACCTTC. Filled out from reference TRBV5-4 and TRBJ1-2, the complete variable domain reads ETGVTQSPTHLIKTRGQQVTLRCSSQSGHNTVSWYQQALGQGPQFIFQYYREEENGRGNFPPRFSGLQFPNYSSELNVNALELDDSALYLCASSRSMTGGGYTFGSGTRLTVV.